This entry lists 11 T cell receptor beta chains sequenced from one sample in a study of patients and donors after allogeneic stem cell transplantation (dated by TCRdb to between 2020 and 2021). The library was prepared using RT-PCR. The sequencer was a NextSeq 550. TCRdb trimmed the raw reads at Q25, called clones with MiXCR and kept productive beta chains. Entries are consolidated by CDR3 protein sequence, retaining the most common genes and DNA. Within this sample are about 410,000 distinct CDR3 sequences, with around 15% of them counted one time only. The ten largest clones add up to over 6% of the sample. Material: blood, either unsorted or a sorted T cell fraction (not recorded which). These receptors came from a human donor who was either an allogeneic HSCT recipient or a stem cell or donor lymphocyte infusion donor (not recorded which). It is not recorded whose cells these are; they may come from a transplant donor.

The J gene is TRBJ1-5, the V gene TRBV4-1, with D possibly TRBD1 on 5 matching bases. This CDR3 has 14 amino acids. Germline CDR1 reads MGHRA; CDR2 reads YSYEKL. V was trimmed by 3 bases and J by 7 bases, leaving 13 bases between them. Here the CDR3 DNA reads TGCGCCAGCAGCCACCCGTTTAAGGGGCAGCCCCAGCATTTT. Translating it yields CASSHPFKGQPQHF.

This clonotype was recorded a few times. The J gene is TRBJ1-2, the V gene TRBV4-2; D uncertain. Trimming took 1 base from V and 3 from J, leaving 9 bases between them. Germline CDR1 is LGHNA and CDR2 is YNFKEQ. The CDR3 spans 14 residues. The CDR3 region is CASSQAGFDYGYTF. The CDR3 DNA sequence: TGTGCCAGCAGCCAAGCCGGGTTTGACTATGGCTACACCTTC.

Here the CDR3 DNA reads TGCGCCAGCAGCATCACAGGGACCAAAGGGGATGAGCAGTTCTTC. It encodes CASSITGTKGDEQFF. V is TRBV5-1 and J is TRBJ2-1, with D possibly being TRBD1 (6 bases). This CDR3 comprises 15 residues. The V end lost 4 bases, the J end lost 8 bases, and 19 bases lay between the germline ends. In germline, CDR1 is SGHRS, CDR2 YFSETQ.

This clonotype was detected only a few times. The chain couples TRBV11-2 to TRBJ1-4, with 11 bases aligning to TRBD1. This CDR3 spans 19 amino acids. V gave up 5 bases and J gave up 0 bases; unmatched junction bases: 11. The germline CDR1 and CDR2 sequences are SGHAT and FQNNGV. The CDR3 loop is CASSIGQGAGPATNEKLFF. DNA for the CDR3: TGTGCCAGCAGCATCGGACAGGGGGCGGGTCCTGCAACTAATGAAAAACTGTTTTTT.

This clonotype was recorded a few times. The chain combines TRBV30 with TRBJ1-1, with D possibly matching TRBD1 (5 bases). The length of the CDR3 is 17 residues. Trimming left V 3 bases short and J 0 bases short, with 20 bases between. In germline, CDR1 is GTSNPN, CDR2 SVGIG (reference sequence). CDR3 sequence reads: CAWRPVGAGLLNTEAFF. The CDR3 DNA follows: TGTGCCTGGAGACCGGTCGGTGCGGGACTCCTGAACACTGAAGCTTTCTTT.

The chain carries TRBV27 and TRBJ2-5, with D maybe TRBD1 (7 bases). The V gene lost 8 bases and the J gene lost 5 bases, with 24 bases spanning the gap. The CDR3 has 16 residues. CDR1 is MNHEY, CDR2 SMNVEV, per germline (reference sequence). The CDR3 region is CASWTGGARGVETQYF. CDR3 DNA sequence: TGTGCCAGCTGGACAGGTGGGGCCCGCGGGGTCGAGACCCAGTACTTC.

This clonotype was observed many times. This chain links TRBV7-8 with TRBJ2-5, with no clear D. The CDR3 has 12 residues. V was shortened by 0 bases and J by 4 bases, with 3 bases between the two germline ends. Germline CDR1 is SGHVS and CDR2 is FQNEAQ. CDR3 sequence reads: CASSLATETQYF. The CDR3 nucleotides are TGTGCCAGCAGCTTAGCGACAGAGACCCAGTACTTC.

The chain links TRBV2 to TRBJ1-5; weak D call: TRBD1 (5 bases). The CDR3 has 12 residues. From germline, CDR1 is SNHLY and CDR2 FYNNEI. V lost 6 bases and J lost 11, with 14 bases in between. The CDR3 nucleotides are TGTGCCAGCAGCGAGGACGGGGGAGCCCAGCATTTT. Amino acid sequence: CASSEDGGAQHF.

In this sample, this clonotype turned up a few times. The J gene is TRBJ2-4, the V gene TRBV4-1, with TRBD1 as a possible D gene (5 bases). Germline loops: CDR1 MGHRA, CDR2 YSYEKL. The CDR3 sequence is 13 residues long. The V gene lost 1 base and the J gene lost 10 bases, with 11 bases spanning the gap. CDR3: CASSQVRVEIQYF. As DNA, the CDR3 is TGCGCCAGCAGCCAAGTCAGGGTAGAAATTCAGTACTTC.

This clonotype was observed a few times. The chain uses TRBV24-1 and TRBJ2-3; possibly TRBD2 for D (5 bases). This CDR3 comprises 15 residues. CDR1 is KGHDR and CDR2 is SFDVKD in the germline V gene. Trimming stripped 7 bases from V and 5 bases from J, with 18 bases between. The CDR3 DNA is TGTGCCACCAGCCAAGCGGCCCCGGCGATAGATACGCAGTATTTT. This codes for CATSQAAPAIDTQYF.

This clonotype was picked up a small number of times. The chain is built from TRBV2 and TRBJ2-2; weak D call: TRBD2 (5 bases). Germline loops: CDR1 SNHLY, CDR2 FYNNEI. This CDR3 is 16 amino acids long. V shed 3 bases and J shed 16 bases, with 27 bases lying between them. The CDR3, as DNA: TGTGCCAGCAGTGATACGTATCCGGGGAGTCCCGTCAGTCCGTTTTTT. Its translation is CASSDTYPGSPVSPFF.